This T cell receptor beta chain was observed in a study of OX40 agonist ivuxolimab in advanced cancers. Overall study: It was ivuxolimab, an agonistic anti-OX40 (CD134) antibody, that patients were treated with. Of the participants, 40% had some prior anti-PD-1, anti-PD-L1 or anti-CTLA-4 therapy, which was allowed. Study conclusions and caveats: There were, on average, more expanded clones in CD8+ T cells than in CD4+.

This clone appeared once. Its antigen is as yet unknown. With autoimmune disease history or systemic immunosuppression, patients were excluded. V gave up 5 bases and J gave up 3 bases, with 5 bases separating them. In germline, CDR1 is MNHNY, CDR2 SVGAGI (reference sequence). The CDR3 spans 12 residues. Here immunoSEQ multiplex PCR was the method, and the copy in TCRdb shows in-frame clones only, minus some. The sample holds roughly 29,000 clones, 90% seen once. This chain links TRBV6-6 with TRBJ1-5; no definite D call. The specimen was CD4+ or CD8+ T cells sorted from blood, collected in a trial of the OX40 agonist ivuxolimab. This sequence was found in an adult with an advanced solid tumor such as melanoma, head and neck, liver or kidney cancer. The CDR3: CASSRFNQPQHF. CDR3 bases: TGTGCCAGCAGTCGCTTCAATCAGCCCCAGCATTTT.